This T cell receptor beta chain was obtained from a study of blood T cell repertoires in COVID-19. The wider study: The samples span acute and convalescent COVID-19 from the United States, Italy and Spain. PBMCs, B-cell-depleted T cells, or T cells were the source of the cDNA or gDNA that made up the material.

TCRdb's table, derived via immunoSEQ multiplex PCR, lists solely in-frame clones and lacks some. This table holds 75,000 to 100,000 clones, around four fifths found once. Germline CDR1 is MNHEY and CDR2 is SVGEGT. V dropped 4 bases and J dropped 5; count of bases not matched to a gene: 5. The CDR3 spans 15 residues. This clone has only one observation. Sequencing input: peripheral blood. This TCR came from a human donor in a cohort sampled during active COVID-19. V is TRBV6-2 or TRBV6-3 and J is TRBJ2-3; 11 positions match TRBD2. This CDR3 reads CASSLAGGPGDTQYF. CDR3 sequence (DNA): TGTGCCAGCAGTTTAGCGGGGGGGCCAGGAGATACGCAGTATTTT.